Listed below are T cell receptor beta chains from one sample, sequenced in a study of blood T cells in healthy people across ages. Via MiXCR, TCRdb re-called the 5' RACE reads, giving one row per CDR3 protein. The sample lists about 800,000 distinct CDR3 sequences; 25% were seen once. These same data were also listed under a study on T cells of mothers and their children.

The sample comprised blood. The receptors shown here come from a boy under 18 in good health. The CDR3 runs from the conserved cysteine through the conserved F or W. The order of the fields is clone size, J gene, V gene, CDR3 protein. Clone size is given for some rows only: seen once, a few or many times, or a class if the clone is expanded.

.,TRBJ2-7,TRBV7-9,CASTRGGEQYF
few,TRBJ1-1,TRBV29-1,CSVEGGRENTEAFF
.,TRBJ1-1,TRBV20-1,CSARDSGGQDRAFF
.,.,TRBV7-3,CASSYPGLVNEQFF
many,TRBJ2-7,TRBV4-1,CASSQSPGTAYEQYF
.,TRBJ2-2,TRBV5-1,CASSGGLQNTGELFF
.,TRBJ2-1,TRBV7-8,CASSSLPGLAGENEQFF
.,TRBJ1-2,TRBV2,CASSKGPPGGYTF
.,TRBJ2-7,TRBV6-6,CASQGPSSYEQYF
.,TRBJ2-1,TRBV4-1,CASSQDWANEQFF
few,TRBJ1-3,TRBV28,CASQTGGSGNTIYF
.,TRBJ2-7,TRBV14,CASSNGQAYEQYF
.,TRBJ2-1,TRBV29-1,CSVRLAGFEQFF
.,TRBJ2-1,TRBV6-2/TRBV6-3,CASSYQLDNEQFF
few,TRBJ2-1,TRBV7-9,CASSLPRQSSYNEQFF
.,TRBJ1-4,TRBV5-1,CASSLGTLQENEKLFF
.,.,TRBV28,CASSPLAPGGDEQFF
.,TRBJ1-1,TRBV5-4,CASSYLGLTDTEAFF
few,TRBJ2-5,TRBV18,CASSPPAAGTETQYF
.,TRBJ1-3,TRBV9,CASSERVAGNTIYF
few,TRBJ2-3,TRBV4-1,CASGLTGVVDTQYF
.,TRBJ1-1,TRBV20-1,CSAFHSTEAFF
few,.,TRBV7-2,CASTRGVVHEQYF
.,TRBJ1-2,TRBV30,CAWIGVNYGYTF
few,TRBJ2-3,TRBV18,CASSPSGSSNTQYF
.,TRBJ1-1,TRBV16,CASSQSGGATEAFF
once,TRBJ1-6,TRBV11-1,CASSLAVQGSSPLHF
.,TRBJ1-2,TRBV5-1,CASSWTGGDRGYTF
.,TRBJ2-5,TRBV15,CATSDGGAVRETQYF
few,TRBJ2-7,TRBV3-1,CASSQLGTTYEQYF
.,TRBJ1-2,TRBV29-1,CSVMTTANYGYTF
few,TRBJ2-7,TRBV15,CAIGGRKGPRGTISGGEQYF
.,TRBJ1-5,TRBV4-3,CASSQDWRQPQHF